This TCR beta chain was captured by sequencing in a study of T cells in Graves' hyperthyroidism and ophthalmopathy. Study conclusions and caveats: Separation of ophthalmopathy from stable hyperthyroidism was achieved by a 13 V-J model. Within blood appeared most thyroid clonotypes that had expanded above 0.001. The model predicted ophthalmopathy a median around seven months before onset.

On this clonotype itself: Its antigen is still unknown.

From RNA transcripts, TCR beta CDR3 regions were amplified. TCR CDR3 regions were first amplified by RT-PCR with HTBI primers. From the multiplex PCR reads, TCRdb called clonotypes with MiXCR, one entry per CDR3 protein. The sample consists of more than 550,000 distinct CDR3 sequences, about 45% of them appearing once. The CDR3 length is 16 residues. V shed 6 bases and J 16 bases; nucleotides not matched to a gene: 14. The V gene is TRBV12-3 or TRBV12-4, the J gene TRBJ2-6; 14 nucleotides line up with TRBD2. This clonotype was obtained from an adult man with Graves' disease, either hyperthyroidism or ophthalmopathy (not recorded which). The specimen sequenced was peripheral blood or thyroid tissue (not recorded which). The CDR3 coding sequence is TGTGCCAGCAGCCAAAGACTAGCGGGAGGGCCGAGGGAGCTGACTTTC. Amino acids: CASSQRLAGGPRELTF.